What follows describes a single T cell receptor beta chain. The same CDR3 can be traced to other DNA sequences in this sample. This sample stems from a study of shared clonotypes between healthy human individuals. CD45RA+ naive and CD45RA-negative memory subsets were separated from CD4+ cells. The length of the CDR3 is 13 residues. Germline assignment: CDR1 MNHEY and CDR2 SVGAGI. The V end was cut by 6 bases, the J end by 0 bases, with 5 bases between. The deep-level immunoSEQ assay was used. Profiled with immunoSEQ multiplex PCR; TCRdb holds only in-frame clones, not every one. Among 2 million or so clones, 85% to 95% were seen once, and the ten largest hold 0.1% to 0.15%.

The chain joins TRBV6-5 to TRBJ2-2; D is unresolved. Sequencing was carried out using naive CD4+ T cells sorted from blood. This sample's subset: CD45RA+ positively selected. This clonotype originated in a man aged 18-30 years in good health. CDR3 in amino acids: CASRNPNTGELFF. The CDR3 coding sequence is TGTGCCAGCAGAAATCCGAACACCGGGGAGCTGTTTTTT.